This T cell receptor (beta chain) was recorded in a study of blood T cell repertoires in COVID-19. As originally analysed: Estimation of nucleated cell counts relied on the amplification of reference gene primers. The data were produced by immunoSEQ multiplex PCR, yet TCRdb's version contains in-frame clones alone and is incomplete. That table is the source of V, J and clone size, and D and trimming were worked out from the DNA. This table has over 150,000 clones, around four fifths appearing once. Participants spanned ages about 18 to 100 years and resided in some 22 US areas. Researchers sorted participants into cohorts using their self-reported clinical history. Trimming shortened V by 8 bases and J by 5 bases, and 12 bases separated the two germline ends. The CDR3 covers 12 residues. Per germline, CDR1 SNHLY and CDR2 FYNNEI.

This sequence originates from a man aged 35 to 55 who had recovered from COVID-19. The sequencing sample was made of PBMCs or T cells enriched from blood (not recorded which). The chain links TRBV2 to TRBJ2-5; D is perhaps TRBD1 (5 bases). CDR3 coding DNA: TGTGCCAGCGAAAGGGGCAGGGAGACCCAGTACTTC. It translates to CASERGRETQYF.